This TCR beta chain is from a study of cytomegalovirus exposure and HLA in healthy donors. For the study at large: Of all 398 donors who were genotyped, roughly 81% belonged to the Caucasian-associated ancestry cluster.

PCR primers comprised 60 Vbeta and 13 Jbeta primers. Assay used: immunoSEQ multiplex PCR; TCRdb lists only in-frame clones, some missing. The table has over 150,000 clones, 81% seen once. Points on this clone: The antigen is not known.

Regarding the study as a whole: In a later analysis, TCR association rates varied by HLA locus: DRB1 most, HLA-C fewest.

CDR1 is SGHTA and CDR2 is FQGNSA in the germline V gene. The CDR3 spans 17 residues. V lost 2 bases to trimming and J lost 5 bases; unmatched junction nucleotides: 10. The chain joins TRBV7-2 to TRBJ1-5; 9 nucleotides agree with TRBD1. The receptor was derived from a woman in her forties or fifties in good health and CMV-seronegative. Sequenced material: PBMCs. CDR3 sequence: CASSLKSGQGVYQPQHF. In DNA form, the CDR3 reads TGTGCCAGCAGCTTAAAGTCGGGACAGGGAGTTTATCAGCCCCAGCATTTT.